This TCR beta chain was obtained from a study of shared clonotypes between healthy human individuals (dated by TCRdb to the early 2020s). Turning to the overall study: The cohort comprised a couple of women and three men aged 18 to 49 years. The study deeply sequenced blood TCR repertoires of five healthy adults to estimate repertoire size and the extent of clonotype sharing between individuals. Per donor, three plates each were used for CD4 naive and CD4 memory, two for CD8 naive, and one for CD8 memory. Different laboratories and diverse techniques were used to prepare libraries and sequence TCR repertoires, to increase sequencing depth and limit assay-specific biases. Leukapheresis yielded between about 0.9 and 9 billion PBMCs per donor. Findings and caveats that apply to the study as a whole: Sampling was restricted to blood, and TCR repertoires in tissues likely differ from the TCR repertoires found in blood. Compared with non-shared clonotypes, the clonotypes found in all four sorted-subset donors had higher generation probabilities. Approximately 4.8% of naive CD4, 3% to 3.5% of naive CD8, around 2.3% of memory CD4, and over 0.35% of memory CD8 clonotypes were shared across several donors. Because the study included only a small number of donors, the genetic and exposure-history diversity represented was limited. Incomplete sequencing was indicated by rarefaction of sorted-subset datasets, despite the large sequencing depth. Based on pairwise subsampling, the degree of clonotype sharing among donors was expected to be affected by sequencing depth. Naive subsets generally had larger estimated clonotype richness than memory subsets.

CD8 naive samples were CD45RO-negative cells positively selected for CCR7, giving a CD45RA+CCR7+ population that excluded TemRA cells. The donors were healthy, HIV-negative adults with no recently reported acute infections or vaccinations. Every donor was a Caucasian adult living in Nashville, Tennessee, USA. After blood collection by leukapheresis, PBMCs were isolated using Ficoll-Histopaque density gradient centrifugation and then cryopreserved in the vapor phase of liquid nitrogen. Purity and quantity of every magnetically sorted T cell population were checked by analytical flow cytometry. From each sorted fraction, genomic DNA was isolated and quantified by UV absorbance on a Nanodrop 2000c. TCR CDR3 regions were amplified from genomic DNA by multiplex PCR using the deep immunoSEQ assay. Extracted genomic DNA from each cell subset was spread evenly across all wells of several immunoSEQ 96-well plates, with each plate serving as a replicate. For sorted subsets, each replicate PCR was loaded with about 0.2 ug genomic DNA, equivalent to about 30,000 T cell genomes. The purified libraries were quantified using a Qubit 3.0 fluorometer, sized with a Bioanalyzer 2100, and then quantified again using the KAPA Library Quantification kit. Every immunoSEQ 96-well plate was sequenced on a dedicated single-read 150-cycle Illumina NextSeq 550 flow cell. In the original analysis: Because the immunoSEQ output included only junctional sequences and no quality scores, the filtering could not be the same as the filtering used for full-length reads. Sequences were annotated with PyIR, a Python wrapper for IgBLAST v1.9, and V/J genes and CDR3 were assigned using IMGT germline references. Any read was removed if the V/J assignment was weak (E-value above 1e-6), the CDR3 was missing, or the read contained stop codons, out-of-frame junctions, or ambiguous translated residues. V3J clonotypes were defined as sequences sharing an identical inferred V gene, J gene, and CDR3 amino acid sequence. Percentage overlap between repertoires was computed as shared unique clonotypes divided by the size of the smaller repertoire. RTK rarefaction, the Chao1 estimator, and Recon v2.1 estimates of unobserved clonotypes were used to assess repertoire richness. Generation probabilities for all TCRbeta clonotypes obtained by the gDNA method from a handful of donors were computed using OLGA. TCRdb holds this immuneACCESS table with in-frame rearrangements only. Some clones are missing; in checked studies, unresolved V genes explain under half, and the rest has no known cause. V, J and clone size were drawn from that table, and D and trimming were deduced from the DNA. This sample is represented by roughly 590,000 clones; 95% to 96% of them were singletons. The ten largest clones take up around 0.097% of the sample.

This clone was counted once. Its antigen is still unknown. Base-call qualities are not available, and no considerably larger clone is one nucleotide away. The TCR was taken from a woman aged 25 to 39 in good health. The material sequenced was naive CD8+ T cells sorted from blood. This specimen's cell subset or site label, per the study, means: CD45RA+CCR7+.

The CDR3 is CASSATGGYQPQHF. The nucleotide sequence is given as TGTGCCAGCAGTGCGACAGGGGGCTATCAGCCCCAGCATTTT. Recombination connected TRBV2 to TRBJ1-5, with TRBD1 matching 10 junction bases. CDR1 SNHLY and CDR2 FYNNEI are derived from the germline V gene. V ends up 4 bases short and J 5 bases short, with an unmatched junction base count of 2. Spanning cysteine to phenylalanine, the CDR3 consists of 14 amino acids. This entry keeps only the CDR3 DNA: 42 bases, framed from base 1.